This T cell receptor beta chain was sequenced during a study of T cell responses to AZD1222 COVID-19 vaccine. Study results and limitations: Sampling captured repertoires only after the peak T cell response. Among AZD1222 vaccinees, only five to seven were seropositive at baseline.

V dropped 0 bases and J dropped 2 bases, with 10 bases sitting between them. The CDR3 extends over 15 amino acids. Germline V gene data show CDR1 as MNHEY and CDR2 as SVGAGI. Assay used: immunoSEQ multiplex PCR; TCRdb lists only in-frame clones, some missing. The profile shows fewer than 90,000 clones, roughly 87% of them singletons. Concerning this clone: No antigen is known for it.

The sequence was collected from an adult in good health. The chain is built from TRBV6-5 and TRBJ1-1; tentatively, D is TRBD1 (6 bases). Specimen: peripheral blood, collected on day 0 of AZD1222 vaccination. CDR3 sequence reads: CASSYSTRGNTEAFF. The CDR3 nucleotides are TGTGCCAGCAGTTACTCGACCAGGGGAAACACTGAAGCTTTCTTT.